This TCR beta chain was identified during a study of T cell changes during pregnancy in multiple sclerosis. The sample holds a few counts of this clone. Germline loops: CDR1 SQVTM, CDR2 ANQGSEA. V dropped 6 bases and J dropped 4 bases, with 15 bases sitting between them. This CDR3 is built from 13 residues. Generated by immunoSEQ multiplex PCR, the TCRdb table keeps only in-frame clones and is missing some. The profile shows some 26,000 clones, about nine tenths of them singletons. Source: CD4+ T cells from peripheral blood mononuclear cells, taken in the first trimester of pregnancy. The chain uses TRBV29-1 and TRBJ1-1; D possibly corresponds to TRBD1 (6 bases). This TCR derives from a female donor in good health, enrolled as a control in a pregnancy study. The CDR3 bases are TGCAGCGTGTCCACACAGGGCGGCACTGAAGCTTTCTTT. It specifies CSVSTQGGTEAFF.